This TCR beta chain was sequenced for a study of T cells after yellow fever vaccination. Whole-study context: Any fraction with a low cell number was prepared using SMART-Seq v4 Ultra Low Input. Study-wide results and caveats: Overlap between CD4 and CD8 compartments was detected for a small share of clonotypes.

This clonotype was seen many times. Antigen specificity is unknown. The CDR3 totals 14 residues. Between the trimmed V and J ends, which lost 2 bases and 0 bases, there was a span of 8 bases. Per the germline V gene, CDR1 is SQVTM and CDR2 is ANQGSEA. TCRdb re-derived calls from the 5' RACE reads in MiXCR, one entry per CDR3 protein. The sample has 200,000 to 300,000 distinct CDR3 sequences, roughly 6.2% seen once; the top ten hold roughly 1%. This receptor was obtained from a man aged 30 to 39 who received the YFV17D yellow fever vaccine. This chain links TRBV29-1 with TRBJ1-3; D remains ambiguous. Here the sequenced sample was CD4+ T cells sorted from PBMCs, taken on the day of the yellow fever booster vaccination. CDR3 sequence reads: CSVEFGLSGNTIYF. The DNA for the CDR3 is TGCAGCGTTGAATTCGGACTCTCTGGAAACACCATATATTTT.